One sample yielded the 6 T cell receptor beta chains listed below, sequenced in a study of T cell responses to AZD1222 COVID-19 vaccine. The method was immunoSEQ multiplex PCR; TCRdb's version includes in-frame clones alone and lacks a portion of them. The sample consists of roughly 80,000 clones, roughly 90% of them appearing once. Source: peripheral blood, taken on day 0 of MenACWY control vaccination. The receptors were sampled from an adult in good health.

V usage is TRBV30 and J usage is TRBJ2-7; weak D call: TRBD1 (5 bases). Trimming cost V 0 bases and J 3 bases, with 12 bases left between them. The germline V gene encodes CDR1 GTSNPN and CDR2 SVGIG (reference sequence). CDR3 length equals 14 residues. The CDR3 sequence: CAWSVGGAGYEQYF. In nucleotides, the CDR3 is TGTGCCTGGAGTGTAGGTGGGGCTGGCTACGAGCAGTACTTC.

This sequence joins TRBV6-2 or TRBV6-3 and TRBJ1-4, with D perhaps TRBD1 (5 bases). The CDR3 runs 13 residues. Germline assignment: CDR1 MNHEY and CDR2 SVGEGT. Trimming took 5 bases from V and 8 from J, leaving 12 bases between them. CDR3 in DNA: TGTGCCAGCAGTCCCCACCGGGGGGAAAAACTGTTTTTT. This encodes CASSPHRGEKLFF.

This rearrangement joins TRBV18 to TRBJ1-3; no definite D call. CDR1 is KGHSH and CDR2 is LQKENI in the germline V gene. V was pared by 3 bases and J by 4 bases, with 13 bases between. This CDR3 contains 15 residues. CDR3 sequence: CASSPIDLAGNTIYF. The CDR3 DNA reads as TGTGCCAGCTCACCGATTGACTTAGCGGGAAACACCATATATTTT.

This chain links TRBV5-1 with TRBJ1-2, with D unresolved. The CDR3 runs 14 residues. Trimming removed 0 bases from V and 3 bases from J, with 9 bases in between. Germline loops: CDR1 SGHRS, CDR2 YFSETQ. CDR3 DNA sequence: TGCGCCAGCAGCTTGGGTTGGCACGACTATGGCTACACCTTC. Translation: CASSLGWHDYGYTF.

The chain joins TRBV10-3 to TRBJ1-1, with no clear D. Germline V lookup: CDR1 ENHRY, CDR2 SYGVKD. This CDR3 region has 13 residues. Trimming took 8 bases from V and 0 from J, leaving 10 bases between them. CDR3 bases: TGTGCCATCTCTAACGGAGTGAACACTGAAGCTTTCTTT. It encodes CAISNGVNTEAFF.

This clone is a singleton in its sample. The V gene is TRBV9, the J gene TRBJ1-2; 8 bases fit TRBD1. Trimming removed 5 bases from V and 8 bases from J; junction bases left unmatched: 11. Germline CDR1 and CDR2: SGDLS and YYNGEE. The CDR3 spans 14 residues. Here the CDR3 reads CASSAGTGQGGYTF. The CDR3 nucleotides are TGTGCCAGCAGTGCCGGGACAGGTCAGGGAGGCTACACCTTC.